These T cell receptor beta chains were read from a single sample in a study of blood T cell repertoires in COVID-19. Clones were sequenced by immunoSEQ multiplex PCR, and TCRdb holds only the in-frame ones, with some missing. The sample contains 85,000 to 110,000 clones, 70% to 90% of which appear only once. Sequencing was performed on peripheral blood. Receptors originate from a man aged 50 or older in a cohort sampled during active COVID-19. CDR3s include the opening cysteine and the closing phenylalanine or tryptophan. The D gene is left open where the match is weak. Some rows mark clone size as missing; the rest say once, few, many or name a class of expanded clone.

-,TRBV19,-,TRBJ1-6,CASTRPRGNSPLHF,TGTGCCAGCACCCGTCCGCGGGGGAATTCACCCCTCCACTTT
-,TRBV6-7,-,TRBJ2-3,CASSYPTGTDTQYF,TGTGCCAGCAGTTATCCCACAGGGACAGATACGCAGTATTTT
-,TRBV7-2,TRBD1,TRBJ2-3,CASSFQQGVTDTQYF,TGTGCCAGCAGCTTCCAACAGGGGGTAACAGATACGCAGTATTTT
few,TRBV7-9,TRBD1,TRBJ1-4,CASSYQRGLEKLFF,TGTGCCAGCAGCTACCAAAGGGGGCTTGAAAAACTGTTTTTT
once,TRBV11-2,TRBD1,TRBJ1-2,CASTPSRGTNYGYTF,TGTGCCAGCACCCCCTCCAGGGGGACTAACTATGGCTACACCTTC
-,TRBV9,TRBD1,TRBJ1-3,CASSVDTGGARNTIYF,TGTGCCAGCAGCGTAGATACAGGGGGCGCCAGAAACACCATATATTTT
-,TRBV6-2/TRBV6-3,-,TRBJ1-6,CASSTGRDSYNSPLHF,TGTGCCAGCAGTACCGGCCGGGACTCCTATAATTCACCCCTCCACTTT
-,TRBV6-5,-,TRBJ1-6,CASSYGQIPNSPLHF,TGTGCCAGCAGTTACGGGCAGATACCCAATTCACCCCTCCACTTT
-,TRBV5-4,-,TRBJ1-6,CASSLDRDNGSPLHF,TGTGCCAGCAGCTTGGACAGGGACAATGGTTCACCCCTCCACTTT
-,TRBV29-1,TRBD1,TRBJ1-2,CSVDRDRAAGYTF,TGCAGCGTCGACCGGGACAGGGCCGCGGGCTACACCTTC
-,TRBV6-2/TRBV6-3,-,TRBJ2-7,CASSFGQTSSYEQYF,TGTGCCAGCAGTTTCGGACAGACGAGCTCCTACGAGCAGTACTTC
-,TRBV9,TRBD1,TRBJ1-1,CASSPSGTGGYTEAFF,TGTGCCAGCAGTCCGTCGGGGACAGGGGGTTACACTGAAGCTTTCTTT
-,TRBV2,-,TRBJ1-1,CASSGRGAFTEAFF,TGTGCCAGCAGTGGTCGGGGGGCTTTCACTGAAGCTTTCTTT
-,TRBV2,TRBD2,TRBJ2-3,CASSEDRAGGKDTQYF,TGTGCCAGCAGTGAAGATCGAGCGGGGGGGAAAGATACGCAGTATTTT
-,TRBV6-5,-,TRBJ2-1,CASSYSLDFTNEQFF,TGTGCCAGCAGTTACTCTTTGGACTTCACCAATGAGCAGTTCTTC
-,TRBV7-2,-,TRBJ1-1,CASSLEGGAGMNTEAFF,TGTGCCAGCAGCTTAGAGGGGGGGGCAGGGATGAACACTGAAGCTTTCTTT
few,TRBV24-1,-,TRBJ2-3,CATSDGGGTMTGDTQYF,TGTGCCACCAGTGATGGGGGAGGGACTATGACAGGAGATACGCAGTATTTT
-,TRBV7-2,-,TRBJ2-2,CASSVRLAGELFF,TGTGCCAGCAGCGTACGACTAGCCGGGGAGCTGTTTTTT
-,TRBV27,TRBD1,TRBJ1-2,CASSDARGRAYGYTF,TGTGCCAGCAGTGATGCCAGGGGGCGCGCCTATGGCTACACCTTC
once,TRBV7-6,TRBD1,TRBJ2-3,CASSLSGQGSTDTQYF,TGTGCCAGCAGCTTATCGGGACAGGGGAGCACAGATACGCAGTATTTT
-,TRBV5-8,-,TRBJ1-5,CASSLLLAAQPQHF,TGTGCCAGCAGTTTGTTGCTGGCGGCTCAGCCCCAGCATTTT
-,TRBV15,-,TRBJ1-5,CATSSGGEAIYSNQPQHF,TGTGCCACCAGCAGTGGGGGCGAGGCAATATATAGCAATCAGCCCCAGCATTTT
-,TRBV14,-,TRBJ2-7,CASSQGYPLAASSYEQYF,TGTGCCAGCAGCCAAGGCTATCCCCTCGCGGCGAGCTCCTACGAGCAGTACTTC
-,TRBV9,-,TRBJ2-1,CASSVGGGMNNEQFF,TGTGCCAGCAGCGTAGGAGGAGGGATGAACAATGAGCAGTTCTTC
-,TRBV5-1,TRBD1,TRBJ2-1,CASSLRGGQGISNEQFF,TGCGCCAGCAGCTTGAGAGGGGGACAGGGAATTTCCAATGAGCAGTTCTTC
-,TRBV10-3,TRBD1,TRBJ1-2,CATLAGQGYVGYTF,TGTGCCACACTCGCGGGACAGGGGTACGTTGGCTACACCTTC
-,TRBV6-5,-,TRBJ1-2,CASSSGSANYGYTF,TGTGCCAGCAGTTCAGGATCGGCTAACTATGGCTACACCTTC
-,TRBV3-1/TRBV3-2,-,TRBJ2-7,CASSQYGDYEQYF,TGTGCCAGCAGCCAATACGGGGACTACGAGCAGTACTTC
-,TRBV12-2,-,TRBJ2-3,CASRPLKAGGPPNTDTQYF,TGTGCAAGTCGCCCCCTTAAAGCGGGGGGCCCACCAAACACAGATACGCAGTATTTT
-,TRBV7-2,-,TRBJ1-4,CASSLAGRHGEKLFF,TGTGCCAGCAGCTTAGCAGGGAGACATGGTGAAAAACTGTTTTTT
-,TRBV2,TRBD2,TRBJ2-5,CASRGDGGGLQETQYF,TGTGCCAGCAGGGGGGACGGCGGGGGACTCCAAGAGACCCAGTACTTC
-,TRBV24-1,TRBD1,TRBJ1-2,CATSDSSPGQGYMGYTF,TGTGCCACCAGTGATTCCTCTCCCGGACAGGGGTATATGGGCTACACCTTC
-,TRBV9,-,TRBJ2-5,CASSVGGGKYQETQYF,TGTGCCAGCAGCGTAGGAGGAGGGAAGTACCAAGAGACCCAGTACTTC
-,TRBV11-2,TRBD1,TRBJ2-3,CASSVRQGNLGTDTQYF,TGTGCCAGCAGCGTGAGACAGGGTAATTTAGGCACAGATACGCAGTATTTT
-,TRBV7-9,-,TRBJ1-1,CASSLVSDTEAFF,TGTGCCAGCAGCTTAGTTAGCGACACTGAAGCTTTCTTT
once,TRBV11-3,TRBD2,TRBJ2-5,CASSFGGSGGLQETQYF,TGTGCCAGCAGCTTCGGAGGTAGCGGGGGGCTTCAAGAGACCCAGTACTTC
-,TRBV5-6,-,TRBJ1-1,CASSLAGVLMNTEAFF,TGTGCCAGCAGCTTGGCAGGGGTCCTCATGAACACTGAAGCTTTCTTT
-,TRBV4-2,TRBD1,TRBJ1-4,CASSRDSGEKLFF,TGTGCCAGCAGCCGGGACAGCGGGGAAAAACTGTTTTTT
-,TRBV5-1,-,TRBJ1-6,CASAGSSYNSPLHF,TGCGCCAGTGCGGGGAGCTCCTATAATTCACCCCTCCACTTT
-,TRBV3-1/TRBV3-2,TRBD1,TRBJ1-1,CASSLTGGRHTEAFF,TGTGCCAGCAGCCTGACAGGGGGAAGGCACACTGAAGCTTTCTTT
-,TRBV19,TRBD1,TRBJ1-1,CASKWGTGGTKTAEAFF,TGTGCCAGCAAGTGGGGGACAGGGGGAACAAAGACGGCTGAAGCTTTCTTT
once,TRBV19,-,TRBJ2-5,CASMSDREVTQYF,TGTGCCAGTATGTCCGACAGGGAGGTGACCCAGTACTTC
-,TRBV19,TRBD1,TRBJ1-4,CASTPRGTAGFQLFF,TGTGCCAGTACCCCAAGGGGGACAGCGGGCTTTCAACTGTTTTTT
once,TRBV2,-,TRBJ2-5,CASTLSRGSRETQYF,TGTGCCAGCACCCTCAGCAGGGGATCTCGAGAGACCCAGTACTTC
-,TRBV19,-,TRBJ1-6,CASSWAGINSPLHF,TGTGCCAGTAGTTGGGCAGGGATTAATTCACCCCTCCACTTT
once,TRBV6-1,-,TRBJ1-2,CASSDETLYGYTF,TGTGCCAGCAGTGACGAGACATTATATGGCTACACCTTC
-,TRBV6-5,-,TRBJ1-5,CASSYSAGIRQPQHF,TGTGCCAGCAGTTACTCCGCAGGGATACGTCAGCCCCAGCATTTT
-,TRBV4-1,-,TRBJ1-2,CASSQEGAWNYGYTF,TGCGCCAGCAGCCAAGAAGGGGCCTGGAACTATGGCTACACCTTC
-,TRBV12-3/TRBV12-4,-,TRBJ1-5,CASSSGDTQPQHF,TGTGCCAGCAGTTCAGGGGACACTCAGCCCCAGCATTTT
-,TRBV6-5,TRBD1,TRBJ2-5,CASSFRDRGGETQYF,TGTGCCAGCAGCTTCCGGGACAGGGGTGGTGAGACCCAGTACTTC
once,TRBV7-7,-,TRBJ2-2,CASSLDRGGELFF,TGTGCCAGCAGCCTGGATCGGGGCGGGGAGCTGTTTTTT
-,TRBV21-1,-,TRBJ2-4,CASSKGARVVGFGIQYF,-
-,TRBV7-6,-,TRBJ2-3,CASSRQTRRDTQYF,TGTGCCAGCAGTCGTCAGACTAGACGAGATACGCAGTATTTT
-,TRBV4-2,-,TRBJ2-3,CASSQGSPGADTQYF,TGTGCCAGCAGCCAAGGGTCCCCGGGGGCAGATACGCAGTATTTT
-,TRBV19,TRBD1,TRBJ1-1,CASSKTGVPNTEAFF,TGTGCCAGTAGTAAAACAGGGGTGCCGAACACTGAAGCTTTCTTT